This T cell receptor (beta chain) comes out of a study of CD4 T cells in relation to SARS-CoV-2 and coronaviruses. Study context: ViraFEST: approximately 10-day antigen culture of PBMCs, then TCR beta CDR3 sequencing. Convalescent patients had median age 38.5 years, range roughly 21 to 75. Study findings and constraints: No donor gave both pre-pandemic and post-infection samples. Compared with monoreactive clones, crossreactive clones showed significantly weaker SARS-CoV-2 expansion.

CDR1 LNHDA and CDR2 SQIVND come from the germline V gene (reference sequence). This CDR3 has 14 amino acids. With V trimmed by 7 bases and J by 7 bases, 11 bases remained unmatched. Regarding this clone: Antigen specificity is unknown.

Measured with immunoSEQ multiplex PCR; TCRdb has only the in-frame clones, and not every one. Of around 31,000 clones listed, around 76% are singletons. The rearrangement uses TRBV19 and TRBJ2-3; 7 bases align to TRBD1. The sequence was obtained from an adult with COVID-19. The sequenced sample consisted of memory CD4+ T cells from PBMCs, cultured in vitro. The CDR3 loop is CASMARGQGNTQYF. The CDR3 DNA follows: TGTGCCAGTATGGCAAGGGGGCAAGGAAATACGCAGTATTTT.